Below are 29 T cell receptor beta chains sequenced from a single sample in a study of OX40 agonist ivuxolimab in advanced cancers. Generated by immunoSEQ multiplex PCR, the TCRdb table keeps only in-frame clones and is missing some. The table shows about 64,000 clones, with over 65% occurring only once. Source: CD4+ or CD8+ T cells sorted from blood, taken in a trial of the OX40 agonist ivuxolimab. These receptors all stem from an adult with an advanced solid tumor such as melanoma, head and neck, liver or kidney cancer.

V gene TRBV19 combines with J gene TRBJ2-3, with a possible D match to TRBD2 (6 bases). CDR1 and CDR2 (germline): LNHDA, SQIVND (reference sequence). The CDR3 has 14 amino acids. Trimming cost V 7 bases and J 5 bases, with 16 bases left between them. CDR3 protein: CASTGADGRDTQYF. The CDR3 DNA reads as TGTGCCAGTACCGGCGCAGACGGGAGAGATACGCAGTATTTT.

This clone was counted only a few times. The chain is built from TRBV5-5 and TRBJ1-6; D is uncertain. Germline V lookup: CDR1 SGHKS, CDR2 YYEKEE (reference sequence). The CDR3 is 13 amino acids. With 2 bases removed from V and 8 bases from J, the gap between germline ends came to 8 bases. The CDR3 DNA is TGTGCCAGCAGCTTACATATGGATTCACCCCTCCACTTT. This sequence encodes CASSLHMDSPLHF.

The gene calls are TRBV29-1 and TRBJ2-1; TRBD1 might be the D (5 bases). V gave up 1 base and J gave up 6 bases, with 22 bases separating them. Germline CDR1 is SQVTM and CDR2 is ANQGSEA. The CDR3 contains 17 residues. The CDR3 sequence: CSVEVSPLALRGNEQFF. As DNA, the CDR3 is TGCAGCGTTGAAGTTAGCCCGTTAGCCCTTAGGGGCAATGAGCAGTTCTTC.

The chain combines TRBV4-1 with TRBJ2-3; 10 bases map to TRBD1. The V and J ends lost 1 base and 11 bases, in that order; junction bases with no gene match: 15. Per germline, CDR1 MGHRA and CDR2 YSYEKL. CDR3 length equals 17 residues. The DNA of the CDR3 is TGCGCCAGCAGCCAAGGGGGTGAGGGACAGGGGTGGGGAGGGCAGTATTTT. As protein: CASSQGGEGQGWGGQYF.

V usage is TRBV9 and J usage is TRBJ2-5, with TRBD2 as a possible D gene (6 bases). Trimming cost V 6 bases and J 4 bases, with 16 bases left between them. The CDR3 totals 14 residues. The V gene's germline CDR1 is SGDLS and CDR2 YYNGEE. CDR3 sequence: CASTWGDRGETQYF. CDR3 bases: TGTGCCAGCACCTGGGGGGATCGGGGAGAGACCCAGTACTTC.

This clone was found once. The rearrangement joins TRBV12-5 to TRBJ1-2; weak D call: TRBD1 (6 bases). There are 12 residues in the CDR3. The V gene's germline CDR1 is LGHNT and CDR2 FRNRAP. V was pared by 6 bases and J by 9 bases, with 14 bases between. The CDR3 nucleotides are TGTGCTAGTGGAGACCCGGGGACACGCTACACCTTC. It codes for CASGDPGTRYTF.

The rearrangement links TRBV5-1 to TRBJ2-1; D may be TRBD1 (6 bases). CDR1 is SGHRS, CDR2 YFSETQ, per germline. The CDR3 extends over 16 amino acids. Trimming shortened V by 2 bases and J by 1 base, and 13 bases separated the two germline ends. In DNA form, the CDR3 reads TGCGCCAGCAGCTTTGGACAGCAGCTATCCTACAATGAGCAGTTCTTC. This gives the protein CASSFGQQLSYNEQFF.

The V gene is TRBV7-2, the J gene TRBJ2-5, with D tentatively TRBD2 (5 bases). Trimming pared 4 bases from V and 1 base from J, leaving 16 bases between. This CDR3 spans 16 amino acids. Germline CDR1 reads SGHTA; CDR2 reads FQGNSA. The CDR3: CASSSQGGSFQETQYF. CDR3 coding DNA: TGTGCCAGCAGCTCCCAAGGAGGCAGCTTCCAAGAGACCCAGTACTTC.

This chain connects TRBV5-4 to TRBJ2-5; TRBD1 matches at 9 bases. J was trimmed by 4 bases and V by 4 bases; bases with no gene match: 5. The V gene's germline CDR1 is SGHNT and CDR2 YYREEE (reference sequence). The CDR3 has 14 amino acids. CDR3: CASSPDRGGETQYF. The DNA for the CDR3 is TGTGCCAGCAGCCCGGACAGGGGCGGAGAGACCCAGTACTTC.

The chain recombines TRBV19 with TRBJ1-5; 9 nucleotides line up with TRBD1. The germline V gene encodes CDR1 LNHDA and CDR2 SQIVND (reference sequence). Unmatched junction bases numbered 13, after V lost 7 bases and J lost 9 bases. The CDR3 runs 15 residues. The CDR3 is CASMGGTGTFVPQHF. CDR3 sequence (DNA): TGTGCCAGTATGGGTGGGACAGGGACGTTTGTGCCCCAGCATTTT.

This CDR3 reads CASSLDGGTGDGYTF. CDR3 coding DNA: TGTGCCAGCAGCTTAGATGGCGGGACAGGGGATGGCTACACCTTC. The chain uses TRBV7-3 and TRBJ1-2, with 10 bases fitting TRBD1. With 2 bases clipped from V and 6 bases from J, the junction kept 6 bases outside the gene matches. The CDR3 consists of 15 residues. The germline gives CDR1 SGHTA, CDR2 FQGTGA.

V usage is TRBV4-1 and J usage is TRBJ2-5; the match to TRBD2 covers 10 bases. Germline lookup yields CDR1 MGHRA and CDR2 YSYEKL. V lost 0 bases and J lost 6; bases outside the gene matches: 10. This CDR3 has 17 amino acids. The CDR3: CASSQDGLADGSKTQYF. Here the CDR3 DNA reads TGCGCCAGCAGCCAAGATGGACTAGCGGATGGGAGTAAGACCCAGTACTTC.

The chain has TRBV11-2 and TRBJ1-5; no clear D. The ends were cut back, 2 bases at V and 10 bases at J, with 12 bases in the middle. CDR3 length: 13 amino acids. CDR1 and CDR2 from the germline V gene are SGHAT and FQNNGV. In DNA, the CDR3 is TGTGCCAGCAGCTTAAGTTTGGAGGAACCCCAGCATTTT. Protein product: CASSLSLEEPQHF.

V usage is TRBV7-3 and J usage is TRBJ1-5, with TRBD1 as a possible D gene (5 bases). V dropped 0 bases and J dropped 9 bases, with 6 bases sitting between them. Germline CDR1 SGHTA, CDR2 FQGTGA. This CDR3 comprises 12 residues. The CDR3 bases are TGTGCCAGCAGCTTAACGAGGGGGCCCCAGCATTTT. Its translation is CASSLTRGPQHF.

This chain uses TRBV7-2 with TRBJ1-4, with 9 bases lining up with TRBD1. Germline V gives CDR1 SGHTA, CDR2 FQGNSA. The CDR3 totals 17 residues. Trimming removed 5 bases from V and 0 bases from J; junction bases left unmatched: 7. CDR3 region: CASSLGQGLSTNEKLFF. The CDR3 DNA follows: TGTGCCAGCAGCCTAGGACAGGGGCTCTCAACTAATGAAAAACTGTTTTTT.

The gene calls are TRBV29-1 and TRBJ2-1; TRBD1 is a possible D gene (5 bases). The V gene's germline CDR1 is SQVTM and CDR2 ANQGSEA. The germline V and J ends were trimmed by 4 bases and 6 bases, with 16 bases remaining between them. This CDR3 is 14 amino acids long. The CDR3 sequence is CSVVGRQKRNEQFF. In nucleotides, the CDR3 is TGCAGCGTTGTGGGGCGCCAGAAGCGCAATGAGCAGTTCTTC.

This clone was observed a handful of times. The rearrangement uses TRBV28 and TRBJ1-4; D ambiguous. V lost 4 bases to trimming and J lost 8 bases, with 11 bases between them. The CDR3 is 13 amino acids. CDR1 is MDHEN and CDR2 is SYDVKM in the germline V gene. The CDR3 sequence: CASSSPTGEKLFF. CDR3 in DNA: TGTGCCAGCAGTTCCCCTACTGGGGAAAAACTGTTTTTT. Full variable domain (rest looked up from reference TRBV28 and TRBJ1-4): DVKVTQSSRYLVKRTGEKVFLECVQDMDHENMFWYRQDPGLGLRLIYFSYDVKMKEKGDIPEGYSVSREKKERFSLILESASTNQTSMYLCASSSPTGEKLFFGSGTQLSVL.

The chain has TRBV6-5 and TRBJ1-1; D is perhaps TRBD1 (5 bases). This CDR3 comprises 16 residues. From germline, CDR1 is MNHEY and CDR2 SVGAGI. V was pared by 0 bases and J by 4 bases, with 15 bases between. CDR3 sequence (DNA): TGTGCCAGCAGTTACTCCCGGGGCAGGGTGGTCACTGAAGCTTTCTTT. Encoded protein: CASSYSRGRVVTEAFF.

CDR3 region: CSVVAGTSGGGTQYF. CDR3 in DNA: TGCAGCGTCGTAGCCGGGACTAGCGGGGGAGGTACGCAGTATTTT. The V and J genes are TRBV29-1 and TRBJ2-3; 14 bases fit TRBD2. Germline V gene lookup returns CDR1 SQVTM and CDR2 ANQGSEA. The CDR3 length is 15 residues. Trimming took 6 bases from V and 8 from J; bases not matched to a gene: 10.

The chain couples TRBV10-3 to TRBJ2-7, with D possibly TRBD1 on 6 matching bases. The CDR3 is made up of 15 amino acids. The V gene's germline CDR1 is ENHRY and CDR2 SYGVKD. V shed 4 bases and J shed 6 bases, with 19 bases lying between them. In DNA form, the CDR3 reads TGTGCCATCAGTGGCGGTGGTACAGGGTTGAGCGAGCAGTACTTC. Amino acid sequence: CAISGGGTGLSEQYF.

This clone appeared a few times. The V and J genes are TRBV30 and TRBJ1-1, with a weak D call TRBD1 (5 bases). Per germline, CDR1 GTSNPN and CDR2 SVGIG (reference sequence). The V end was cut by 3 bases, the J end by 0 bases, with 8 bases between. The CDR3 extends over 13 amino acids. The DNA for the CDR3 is TGTGCCTGGAGACAGGAGATGAACACTGAAGCTTTCTTT. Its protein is CAWRQEMNTEAFF. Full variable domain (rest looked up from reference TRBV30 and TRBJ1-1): SQTIHQWPATLVQPVGSPLSLECTVEGTSNPNLYWYRQAAGRGLQLLFYSVGIGQISSEVPQNLSASRPQDRQFILSSKKLLLSDSGFYLCAWRQEMNTEAFFGQGTRLTVV.

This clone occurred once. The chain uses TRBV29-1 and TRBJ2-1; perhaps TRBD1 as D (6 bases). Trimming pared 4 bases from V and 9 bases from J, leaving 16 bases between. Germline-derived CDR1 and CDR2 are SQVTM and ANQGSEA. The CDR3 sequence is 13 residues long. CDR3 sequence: CSVGGLAFPEQFF. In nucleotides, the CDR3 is TGCAGCGTTGGGGGGCTAGCCTTCCCTGAGCAGTTCTTC.

The CDR3 loop reads CASSLPRADEASGANVLTF. CDR3 DNA: TGCGCCAGCAGCTTGCCCAGGGCCGATGAGGCCTCTGGGGCCAACGTCCTGACTTTC. This sequence joins TRBV5-1 and TRBJ2-6, with TRBD1 as a possible D gene (5 bases). Germline V gives CDR1 SGHRS, CDR2 YFSETQ. This CDR3 has 19 residues. Trimming stripped 1 base from V and 0 bases from J, with 17 bases between.

For the CDR3, the DNA is TGTGCCAGCAGCTTAAGCGGGATGGCAGATACGCAGTATTTT. Translated, it gives CASSLSGMADTQYF. The rearrangement links TRBV7-9 to TRBJ2-3; 7 nucleotides line up with TRBD2. This CDR3 is built from 14 residues. The trim removed 2 bases at V and 4 bases at J, leaving 3 bases unmatched. From germline, CDR1 is SEHNR and CDR2 FQNEAQ (reference sequence).

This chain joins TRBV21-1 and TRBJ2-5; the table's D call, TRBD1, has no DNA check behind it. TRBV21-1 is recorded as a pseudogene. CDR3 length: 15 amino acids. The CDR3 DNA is TGTGCCAGCAGGTTACAGGGGGCAGATAAAGAGACCCAGTACTTC. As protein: CASRLQGADKETQYF.

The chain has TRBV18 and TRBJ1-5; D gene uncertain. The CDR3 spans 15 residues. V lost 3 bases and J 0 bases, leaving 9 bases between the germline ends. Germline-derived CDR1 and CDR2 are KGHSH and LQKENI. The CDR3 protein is CASSPAPFSNQPQHF. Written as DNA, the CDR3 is TGTGCCAGCTCACCGGCACCATTTAGCAATCAGCCCCAGCATTTT.

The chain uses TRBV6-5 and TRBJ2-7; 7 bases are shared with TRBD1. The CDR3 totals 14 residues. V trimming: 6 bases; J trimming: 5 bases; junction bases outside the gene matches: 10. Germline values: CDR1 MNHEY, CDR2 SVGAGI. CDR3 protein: CASRPTGSWNEQYF. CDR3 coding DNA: TGTGCCAGCAGGCCGACAGGGTCGTGGAACGAGCAGTACTTC.

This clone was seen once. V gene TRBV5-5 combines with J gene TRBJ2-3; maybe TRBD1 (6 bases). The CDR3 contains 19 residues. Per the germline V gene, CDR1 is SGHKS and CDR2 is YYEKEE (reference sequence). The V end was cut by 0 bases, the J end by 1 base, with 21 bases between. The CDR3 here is CASSLEGMAAAGGTDTQYF. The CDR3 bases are TGTGCCAGCAGCTTGGAGGGCATGGCGGCAGCAGGGGGCACAGATACGCAGTATTTT.

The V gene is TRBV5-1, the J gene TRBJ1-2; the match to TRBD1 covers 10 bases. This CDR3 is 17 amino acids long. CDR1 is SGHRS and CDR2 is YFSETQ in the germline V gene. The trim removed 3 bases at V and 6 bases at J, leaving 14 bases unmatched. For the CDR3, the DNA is TGCGCCAGCAGCTACCGACAGGGGGCGGATTGGTTTAATGGCTACACCTTC. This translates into CASSYRQGADWFNGYTF.